This is a list of T cell receptor beta chains from one sample in a study of early stage breast cancer tumors. Profiling relied on immunoSEQ multiplex PCR, and the TCRdb table lists in-frame clones only, not all of them. The sample shows roughly 30,000 clones, 75% to 90% of them seen only once. Sequenced: blood. These receptors came from a person in their sixties or seventies with breast cancer. Each CDR3 is given with its conserved first and last residue. Each record gives: V gene, clone size, J gene, D gene, CDR3 protein. The D gene is left open where the match is weak. Size values are once, few and many counts, or a class for expanded clones, and some rows have none.

TRBV7-8,NA,TRBJ2-2,TRBD1,CASSYRTGGTGELFF
TRBV5-6,NA,TRBJ2-7,TRBD1,CASSRRQGISYEQYF
TRBV7-2,NA,TRBJ2-6,TRBD2,CASSPGGGANVLTF
TRBV4-3,NA,TRBJ1-2,NA,CASSQSQGGYGYTF
TRBV29-1,few,TRBJ1-4,NA,CSVVREATNEKLFF
TRBV19,NA,TRBJ2-3,TRBD2,CASSTGLAGRSDTQYF
TRBV4-1,NA,TRBJ2-2,NA,CASSHRRQAGELFF
TRBV11-2,few,TRBJ1-2,TRBD1,CASSYSGTGGGYTF
TRBV2,NA,TRBJ2-7,NA,CASSERGRAYEQYF
TRBV11-3,NA,TRBJ2-3,NA,CASSPGHMGDTQYF
TRBV13,NA,TRBJ2-3,TRBD2,CASSSRTSGRDTQYF
TRBV28,once,TRBJ2-7,NA,CASGHEQYF
TRBV4-1,few,TRBJ2-3,NA,CASSQAGGQGDTQYF
TRBV7-2,NA,TRBJ2-2,NA,CASSFGGWLFF
TRBV15,NA,TRBJ2-5,TRBD1,CATSRDTGGRRQETQYF
TRBV28,few,TRBJ2-7,NA,CASTLLQGRKLAEQYF
TRBV28,NA,TRBJ1-1,TRBD1,CASSSNRGFTEAFF
TRBV4-3,NA,TRBJ2-3,NA,CASSQEVLALAQYF
TRBV4-3,NA,TRBJ2-3,NA,CASSQAPSTSTDTQYF
TRBV7-2,NA,TRBJ1-5,NA,CASSLVVQAYPNQPQHF
TRBV28,NA,TRBJ2-1,TRBD2,CASSKGGLASSYNEQFF
TRBV7-6,NA,TRBJ2-1,TRBD2,CASSLLQRLAGGVNEQFF
TRBV5-1,NA,TRBJ2-7,TRBD2,CASSLFSSGRAYEQYF
TRBV15,NA,TRBJ1-4,NA,CATSRERDGGRSEKLFF
TRBV5-1,NA,TRBJ2-1,TRBD2,CASSLAGTYNEQFF
TRBV4-3,NA,TRBJ1-1,NA,CASSQSVREGVGAFF
TRBV9,NA,TRBJ2-7,TRBD2,CASSVGIAGIQYF
TRBV11-2,few,TRBJ2-2,TRBD2,CASSSGLASYGELFF
TRBV28,once,TRBJ2-3,NA,CASSRPPGDTQYF
TRBV25-1,NA,TRBJ2-2,TRBD1,CASSVMGQGAGGELFF
TRBV27,NA,TRBJ2-7,TRBD2,CASSLWGSGRMAYEQYF
TRBV5-1,NA,TRBJ2-2,TRBD1,CASRTGGNNGELFF
TRBV4-3,NA,TRBJ2-7,NA,CASSLVAEGEQYF
TRBV28,NA,TRBJ1-4,NA,CASSLPAGAYNEKLFF
TRBV28,once,TRBJ1-4,NA,CASSAPQGGEKLFF
TRBV12-2,NA,TRBJ2-3,NA,CASRPSDPGQRTDTQYF
TRBV6-4,NA,TRBJ2-2,TRBD2,CASSDSGTRGGELFF
TRBV30,NA,TRBJ1-5,NA,CAWSVRTGEPQHF
TRBV4-3,NA,TRBJ2-7,TRBD1,CASSQVLTGGRDEQYF
TRBV19,NA,TRBJ1-1,NA,CASSRQNTEAFF
TRBV27,NA,TRBJ2-7,NA,CASSFRDTEYEQYF
TRBV9,NA,TRBJ2-5,NA,CASSVAPLGETQYF
TRBV18,NA,TRBJ2-7,TRBD2,CASSPPSSGKPEQYF
TRBV5-4,NA,TRBJ2-7,NA,CASSSGLPPYEQYF
TRBV6-5,NA,TRBJ2-7,TRBD1,CASSYSSGGTYEQYF
TRBV7-9,NA,TRBJ2-7,TRBD2,CASSLCLAGTCEQYF
TRBV11-3,NA,TRBJ1-2,TRBD1,CASSFRSGTGYGYTF
TRBV7-2,NA,TRBJ1-2,NA,CASSLAARGGYTF
TRBV11-2,NA,TRBJ1-5,NA,CASSLDGGDQPQHF
TRBV4-3,NA,TRBJ1-2,NA,CASSQVSGDGYTF
TRBV28,NA,TRBJ1-2,NA,CASSFIPGDTADYGYTF
TRBV18,NA,TRBJ1-1,TRBD1,CASSETGGNTEAFF
TRBV11-1,few,TRBJ2-7,NA,CASSLEYGSRPYEQYF